Below, 11 T cell receptor beta chains from the same sample are listed, as sequenced in a study of blood T cell repertoires in COVID-19. TCRdb's table, derived via immunoSEQ multiplex PCR, lists solely in-frame clones and lacks some. The table includes approximately 300,000 clones, roughly 85% detected once. The specimen was PBMCs or T cells enriched from blood (not recorded which). The origin of the receptors is a woman aged 25 to 45 who had recovered from COVID-19.

The rearrangement joins TRBV10-3 to TRBJ2-2; possible D gene TRBD2, 6 bases. The CDR3 is 17 amino acids. The V gene's germline CDR1 is ENHRY and CDR2 SYGVKD. Trimming shortened V by 0 bases and J by 0 bases, and 11 bases separated the two germline ends. As DNA, the CDR3 is TGTGCCATCAGTGAGTCGATCCAGCGGGCGAACACCGGGGAGCTGTTTTTT. It is translated as CAISESIQRANTGELFF.

The V and J genes are TRBV18 and TRBJ2-1; 7 nucleotides match TRBD1. Germline CDR1 is KGHSH and CDR2 is LQKENI. With 3 bases clipped from V and 1 base from J, the junction kept 6 bases outside the gene matches. CDR3 length: 16 residues. As DNA, the CDR3 is TGTGCCAGCTCACCGGGGGCACAGGGGTCCTACAATGAGCAGTTCTTC. It yields the protein CASSPGAQGSYNEQFF.

This chain uses TRBV7-2 with TRBJ2-2, with a weak D call TRBD1 (5 bases). The germline V gene encodes CDR1 SGHTA and CDR2 FQGNSA. The CDR3 runs 15 residues. Trimming took 5 bases from V and 4 from J, leaving 14 bases between them. For the CDR3, the DNA is TGTGCCAGCAGCCACCGGCTCAGGGCCACCGGGGAGCTGTTTTTT. It is translated as CASSHRLRATGELFF. The entire variable domain, with the rest obtained from reference TRBV7-2 and TRBJ2-2, is as follows: GAGVSQSPSNKVTEKGKDVELRCDPISGHTALYWYRQSLGQGLEFLIYFQGNSAPDKSGLPSDRFSAERTGGSVSTLTIQRTQQEDSAVYLCASSHRLRATGELFFGEGSRLTVL.

The chain uses TRBV19 and TRBJ2-3; TRBD2 matches at 9 bases. Germline V CDR1 and CDR2: LNHDA, SQIVND (reference sequence). J gave up 0 bases and V 3 bases, and 10 bases lay outside the gene matches. This CDR3 contains 18 residues. The CDR3, as DNA: TGTGCCAGTAGTATCGTCGCGGGGGGGCCGAGAAGCACAGATACGCAGTATTTT. Translating it yields CASSIVAGGPRSTDTQYF.

The chain links TRBV28 to TRBJ2-2, with 10 bases lining up with TRBD2. J gave up 9 bases and V 6 bases, and 10 bases lay outside the gene matches. The CDR3 extends over 15 amino acids. Germline V gives CDR1 MDHEN, CDR2 SYDVKM. DNA of the CDR3: TGTGCCAGCAGCCCCGGGACTAGCGCCTACCGGGAGCTGTTTTTT. Translation gives CASSPGTSAYRELFF.

The chain recombines TRBV27 with TRBJ2-7; 8 positions agree with TRBD1. Germline CDR1 is MNHEY and CDR2 is SMNVEV (reference sequence). The CDR3 covers 13 residues. The V and J ends lost 5 bases and 6 bases, in that order; junction bases with no gene match: 6. The CDR3 DNA reads TGTGCCAGCAGTCCCACCACAGGGGGCGAGCAGTACTTC. It is translated as CASSPTTGGEQYF.

The chain couples TRBV6-2 or TRBV6-3 to TRBJ2-1, with 11 bases aligning to TRBD2. The CDR3 is 16 residues long. Trimming removed 4 bases from V and 4 bases from J; junction bases left unmatched: 6. Germline V gene lookup returns CDR1 MNHEY and CDR2 SVGEGT. The CDR3 sequence is CASSFYTSGGYNEQFF. CDR3 bases: TGTGCCAGCAGTTTCTATACTAGCGGGGGTTACAATGAGCAGTTCTTC.

This clone has only a few counts. The chain recombines TRBV19 with TRBJ2-7; 9 bases fit TRBD2. The CDR3 length is 13 residues. Germline V lookup: CDR1 LNHDA, CDR2 SQIVND (reference sequence). V shed 6 bases and J 6 bases; nucleotides not matched to a gene: 6. The CDR3 protein is CASSSTSGVEQYF. Here the CDR3 DNA reads TGTGCCAGTAGCTCGACTAGCGGAGTCGAGCAGTACTTC.

The chain is built from TRBV5-1 and TRBJ1-1; perhaps TRBD1 as D (6 bases). CDR1 and CDR2 from the germline V gene are SGHRS and YFSETQ. The V end lost 3 bases, the J end lost 1 base, and 10 bases lay between the germline ends. The CDR3 has 14 amino acids. The CDR3 region has the DNA TGCGCCAGCAGCTGGGGACACACGAACACTGAAGCTTTCTTT. Translation: CASSWGHTNTEAFF.

The chain recombines TRBV7-2 with TRBJ2-6; D perhaps matches TRBD1 (6 bases). The CDR3 loop spans 16 amino acids. CDR1 is SGHTA, CDR2 FQGNSA, per germline. Trimming removed 5 bases from V and 0 bases from J, with 11 bases in between. CDR3 sequence: CASSPRTDSGANVLTF. CDR3 bases: TGTGCCAGCAGCCCTCGGACAGACTCTGGGGCCAACGTCCTGACTTTC.

The chain links TRBV5-4 to TRBJ2-6; D unclear. The CDR3 is made up of 18 amino acids. With 4 bases removed from V and 0 bases from J, the gap between germline ends came to 17 bases. In germline, CDR1 is SGHNT, CDR2 YYREEE (reference sequence). CDR3 amino acids: CASSPKPEPGSGANVLTF. The CDR3, as DNA: TGTGCCAGCAGCCCCAAGCCGGAGCCCGGCTCTGGGGCCAACGTCCTGACTTTC.